This passage covers 23 T cell receptor beta chains from one sample sequenced in a study of CD4 T cells in relation to SARS-CoV-2 and coronaviruses. Before the COVID-19 pandemic, during about 2011-2019, CD4+ T cells were taken from unexposed donors. After ten to eleven days of culture, CD4+ T cells were isolated. TCRdb's table, derived via immunoSEQ multiplex PCR, lists solely in-frame clones and lacks some. Here the sample spans 24,000 or so clones, about four fifths being singletons. Their recognized antigens are unknown. Sequencing input: CD4+ T cells from PBMCs, cultured in vitro. These receptors were collected from a human donor in good health.

This CDR3 is CASSQGLVDTGELFF. In DNA form, the CDR3 reads TGTGCCAGCAGCCAAGGTCTGGTAGACACCGGGGAGCTGTTTTTT. The chain has TRBV4-2 and TRBJ2-2; D call uncertain. V was shortened by 1 base and J by 3 bases, with 9 bases between the two germline ends. The CDR3 length is 15 residues. Germline CDR1 is LGHNA and CDR2 is YNFKEQ.

V usage is TRBV6-5 and J usage is TRBJ2-5; 7 positions agree with TRBD1. CDR1 and CDR2 from the germline V gene are MNHEY and SVGAGI. V gave up 2 bases and J gave up 4 bases; unmatched junction bases: 4. This CDR3 region has 14 residues. The CDR3 loop is CASSYGAGGETQYF. The CDR3 bases are TGTGCCAGCAGTTACGGGGCAGGGGGAGAGACCCAGTACTTC.

The rearrangement uses TRBV6-6 and TRBJ2-1; 9 bases agree with TRBD2. Germline V lookup: CDR1 MNHNY, CDR2 SVGAGI (reference sequence). There are 15 residues in the CDR3. Trimming cost V 3 bases and J 8 bases; bases outside gene matches: 8. The CDR3 protein is CASSYGAGGPDEQFF. In DNA, the CDR3 is TGTGCCAGCAGTTATGGGGCGGGAGGGCCAGATGAGCAGTTCTTC.

The rearrangement links TRBV30 to TRBJ2-4; D ambiguous. The CDR3 sequence is 12 residues long. V was shortened by 0 bases and J by 6 bases, with 6 bases between the two germline ends. The germline V gene encodes CDR1 GTSNPN and CDR2 SVGIG (reference sequence). The CDR3 DNA is TGTGCCTGGAGTGTAGACCTAAACATTCAGTACTTC. Translated, it gives CAWSVDLNIQYF.

The J gene is TRBJ1-6, the V gene TRBV5-5, with 7 bases aligning to TRBD1. Per germline, CDR1 SGHKS and CDR2 YYEKEE (reference sequence). The V and J ends lost 4 bases and 0 bases, in that order; junction bases with no gene match: 4. This CDR3 has 16 amino acids. In nucleotides, the CDR3 is TGTGCCAGCAGCATAGCAGGGGGCTCCTATAATTCACCCCTCCACTTT. It specifies CASSIAGGSYNSPLHF.

This clone was detected once. The gene calls are TRBV5-1 and TRBJ2-6; D gene unclear. Germline loops: CDR1 SGHRS, CDR2 YFSETQ. CDR3 length: 14 amino acids. V was shortened by 3 bases and J by 1 base, with 5 bases between the two germline ends. CDR3 coding DNA: TGCGCCAGCAGCTACGAGTCTGGGGCCAACGTCCTGACTTTC. It codes for CASSYESGANVLTF.

This rearrangement joins TRBV30 to TRBJ1-3, with TRBD1 as a possible D gene (5 bases). The CDR3 extends over 15 amino acids. CDR1 is GTSNPN and CDR2 is SVGIG in the germline V gene (reference sequence). The V and J ends lost 5 bases and 0 bases respectively, with 14 bases between them. CDR3 in amino acids: CAWSRDYSSGNTIYF. The CDR3 region has the DNA TGTGCCTGGTCCAGGGATTACAGCTCTGGAAACACCATATATTTT. The whole variable domain, remainder taken from reference TRBV30 and TRBJ1-3, is SQTIHQWPATLVQPVGSPLSLECTVEGTSNPNLYWYRQAAGRGLQLLFYSVGIGQISSEVPQNLSASRPQDRQFILSSKKLLLSDSGFYLCAWSRDYSSGNTIYFGEGSWLTVV.

This chain joins TRBV30 and TRBJ1-1; a weak D match, TRBD1 (5 bases). The CDR3 has 13 amino acids. Germline lookup yields CDR1 GTSNPN and CDR2 SVGIG (reference sequence). V was pared by 0 bases and J by 2 bases, with 7 bases between. The CDR3 loop reads CAWSVGVNTEAFF. For the CDR3, the DNA is TGTGCCTGGAGTGTGGGGGTCAACACTGAAGCTTTCTTT.

This chain links TRBV6-5 with TRBJ1-6; TRBD1 matches 7 bases. This CDR3 has 14 residues. V dropped 5 bases and J dropped 7; count of bases not matched to a gene: 5. In germline, CDR1 is MNHEY, CDR2 SVGAGI. CDR3 amino acids: CASSRQGYNSPLHF. CDR3 DNA: TGTGCCAGCAGTCGACAGGGTTACAATTCACCCCTCCACTTT.

This chain connects TRBV5-1 to TRBJ2-7, with 7 bases lining up with TRBD2. V lost 2 bases to trimming and J lost 2 bases; unmatched junction nucleotides: 7. This CDR3 region has 15 residues. CDR1 SGHRS and CDR2 YFSETQ come from the germline V gene. This chain's CDR3 is CASSFRTSAAYEQYF. CDR3 sequence (DNA): TGCGCCAGCAGCTTCCGAACTAGCGCCGCCTACGAGCAGTACTTC. Based on the CDR3 plus reference TRBV5-1 and TRBJ2-7, the full variable domain is KAGVTQTPRYLIKTRGQQVTLSCSPISGHRSVSWYQQTPGQGLQFLFEYFSETQRNKGNFPGRFSGRQFSNSRSEMNVSTLELGDSALYLCASSFRTSAAYEQYFGPGTRLTVT.

The genes are TRBV7-8 and TRBJ1-3; maybe TRBD1 (5 bases). CDR3 length equals 17 residues. V lost 0 bases and J 0 bases, leaving 12 bases between the germline ends. Germline-derived CDR1 and CDR2 are SGHVS and FQNEAQ. CDR3 loop: CASSLAAGRLSGNTIYF. The CDR3, as DNA: TGTGCCAGCAGCTTAGCGGCGGGACGGCTCTCTGGAAACACCATATATTTT.

CDR3 protein: CASSPNWEQYF. For the CDR3, the DNA is TGTGCCAGCAGTCCGAATTGGGAGCAGTACTTC. This sequence joins TRBV6-2 or TRBV6-3 and TRBJ2-7, with D hard to call. CDR1 MNHEY and CDR2 SVGEGT come from the germline V gene. Trimming cost V 5 bases and J 7 bases, with 9 bases left between them. The CDR3 is 11 residues long.

This clone appeared a few times. V gene TRBV24-1 combines with J gene TRBJ1-1, with D possibly matching TRBD1 (6 bases). CDR1 and CDR2 (germline): KGHDR, SFDVKD. CDR3 size: 13 residues. Trimming took 5 bases from V and 6 from J, leaving 12 bases between them. CDR3 sequence (DNA): TGTGCCACCAGTGCCGGACAGTCGGCTGAAGCTTTCTTT. Amino acid sequence: CATSAGQSAEAFF.

This clone was recorded a few times. The chain employs TRBV10-1 and TRBJ2-7; tentative D call: TRBD2 (7 bases). V lost 3 bases, J lost 6 bases, and 9 bases lay in between. Germline V CDR1 and CDR2: WNHNN, SYGVQD (reference sequence). The length of the CDR3 is 12 residues. The CDR3 loop reads CASSEGGAEQYF. The CDR3 coding sequence is TGCGCCAGCAGTGAAGGGGGGGCCGAGCAGTACTTC.

The chain has TRBV6-5 and TRBJ2-2; D is perhaps TRBD1 (6 bases). Per the germline V gene, CDR1 is MNHEY and CDR2 is SVGAGI. This CDR3 comprises 14 residues. Trimming took 8 bases from V and 6 from J, leaving 16 bases between them. The CDR3 region is CASEEQGGAGELFF. The CDR3 region has the DNA TGTGCCAGCGAAGAACAGGGTGGGGCCGGGGAGCTGTTTTTT.

V usage is TRBV5-1 and J usage is TRBJ2-3; D not certain. The germline V gene encodes CDR1 SGHRS and CDR2 YFSETQ. The V end lost 5 bases, the J end lost 6 bases, and 7 bases lay between the germline ends. The CDR3 totals 11 residues. As DNA, the CDR3 is TGCGCCAGCAGTCCCGGGGATACGCAGTATTTT. Translation: CASSPGDTQYF.

This chain uses TRBV24-1 with TRBJ2-1, with no clear D. Germline loops: CDR1 KGHDR, CDR2 SFDVKD. The CDR3 consists of 14 residues. V was trimmed by 3 bases and J by 5 bases, leaving 10 bases between them. The chain's CDR3 is CATSDQDRDNEQFF. Written as DNA, the CDR3 is TGTGCCACCAGTGATCAAGACCGCGACAATGAGCAGTTCTTC.

This chain connects TRBV28 to TRBJ1-6; a weak D match, TRBD1 (5 bases). The germline V and J ends were trimmed by 7 bases and 7 bases, with 17 bases remaining between them. Germline CDR1 and CDR2: MDHEN and SYDVKM. The CDR3 totals 15 residues. The CDR3 reads CASTLGQGGNSPLHF. The CDR3 DNA reads as TGTGCCAGCACCTTGGGGCAGGGCGGAAATTCACCCCTCCACTTT. The full variable domain, completed using reference TRBV28 and TRBJ1-6, is DVKVTQSSRYLVKRTGEKVFLECVQDMDHENMFWYRQDPGLGLRLIYFSYDVKMKEKGDIPEGYSVSREKKERFSLILESASTNQTSMYLCASTLGQGGNSPLHFGNGTRLTVT.

This clone was counted a single time. J is TRBJ2-7 and V is TRBV5-1, with D perhaps given as TRBD1 or TRBD2 (5 bases each). With 0 bases removed from V and 2 bases from J, the gap between germline ends came to 12 bases. Germline loops: CDR1 SGHRS, CDR2 YFSETQ. The CDR3 is 15 amino acids. CDR3 residues: CASSLAATGPYEQYF. CDR3 bases: TGCGCCAGCAGCTTGGCCGCGACGGGACCCTACGAGCAGTACTTC.

This clone has only a few counts. The chain joins TRBV27 to TRBJ2-7; 9 bases align to TRBD1. This CDR3 region has 17 residues. From germline, CDR1 is MNHEY and CDR2 SMNVEV (reference sequence). Trimming cost V 3 bases and J 3 bases; bases outside gene matches: 12. The CDR3 bases are TGTGCCAGCAGTTTTTCCCCGGGACAGGGAGTCTTCTACGAGCAGTACTTC. Its protein product is CASSFSPGQGVFYEQYF.

The gene calls are TRBV19 and TRBJ1-1; D gene uncertain. CDR1 and CDR2 from the germline V gene are LNHDA and SQIVND (reference sequence). V lost 7 bases and J 3 bases, leaving 9 bases between the germline ends. The CDR3 length is 12 residues. The CDR3 sequence is CASTGVDTEAFF. The CDR3 region has the DNA TGTGCCAGTACGGGTGTGGACACTGAAGCTTTCTTT.

The rearrangement joins TRBV2 to TRBJ2-7; 12 bases agree with TRBD2. Germline V lookup: CDR1 SNHLY, CDR2 FYNNEI. V trimming: 2 bases; J trimming: 9 bases; junction bases outside the gene matches: 8. CDR3 length: 15 residues. The CDR3 reads CASSELTSGRTGQYF. The CDR3 DNA follows: TGTGCCAGCAGTGAATTAACTAGCGGGAGGACCGGGCAGTACTTC.

The chain couples TRBV28 to TRBJ1-2; D is undetermined. The V gene's germline CDR1 is MDHEN and CDR2 SYDVKM. V gave up 5 bases and J gave up 4 bases, with 11 bases separating them. This CDR3 region has 13 residues. CDR3: CASSNPSFYGYTF. The CDR3, as DNA: TGTGCCAGCAGTAATCCCAGCTTCTATGGCTACACCTTC.